The following is a T cell receptor beta chain sequence with its context. The antigen it recognizes is unknown. It has no much larger one-base neighbor in the sample; base qualities were not kept. These data are taken from a study of shared clonotypes between healthy human individuals (dated by TCRdb to the early 2020s). Background on the whole study: Three men and two women, aged 18 to 49 years, made up the cohort. Blood TCR repertoires of a handful of healthy adults were deeply sequenced to estimate repertoire size and the extent of clonotype sharing between individuals. Different laboratories and diverse techniques were used to prepare libraries and sequence TCR repertoires, to increase sequencing depth and limit assay-specific biases. Per donor, leukapheresis produced somewhere between about 0.8 and 9.5 billion PBMCs. Broad study findings and their caveats: Sampling was restricted to blood, and TCR repertoires in tissues likely differ from the TCR repertoires found in blood. The genetic and exposure-history diversity represented was limited by the small number of donors. Based on pairwise subsampling, the degree of clonotype sharing among donors was expected to be affected by sequencing depth.

Using the deep immunoSEQ assay, multiplex PCR amplified TCR CDR3 regions from genomic DNA. Extracted genomic DNA from each cell subset was distributed evenly across all wells of several immunoSEQ 96-well plates, and each plate was treated as a replicate. For unsorted PBMC, each replicate PCR was loaded with approximately 320 ng genomic DNA, equivalent to roughly 31,000 T cell genomes. Ten immunoSEQ deep assay plates were used to sequence unsorted PBMC genomic DNA. Purified libraries were quantified with a Qubit 3.0 fluorometer, sized on a Bioanalyzer 2100, and re-quantified with the KAPA Library Quantification kit. Every immunoSEQ 96-well plate was sequenced on a dedicated single-read 150-cycle Illumina NextSeq 550 flow cell. The authors' pipeline ran thus. Because the immunoSEQ output included only junctional sequences and no quality scores, the filtering could not be the same as the filtering used for full-length reads. Sequences were annotated with PyIR, a Python wrapper for IgBLAST v1.9, using IMGT germline references to assign V/J genes and CDR3. Reads were removed for weak V/J assignments (E-value above 1e-6), missing CDR3, stop codons, out-of-frame junctions, or ambiguous translated residues. V3J clonotypes were defined as sequences sharing the same inferred V gene, J gene, and CDR3 amino acid sequence. To compute the percentage overlap between repertoires, the number of shared unique clonotypes was divided by the size of the smaller repertoire. Repertoire richness was assessed with RTK rarefaction, the Chao1 estimator, and Recon v2.1 estimates of unobserved clonotypes. TCRdb's version of the immuneACCESS table is confined to in-frame rearrangements and falls short of the full clone set. An unresolved V gene accounts for under half of the shortfall where checked; the remainder is of unknown origin. V and J calls and clone size come straight from that table; D and trimming were deduced from the DNA. This sample lists about 490,000 clones; around 80% were detected once. The leading ten clones occupy 13% of the sample.

The donors were healthy, HIV-negative adults with no recently reported acute infections or vaccinations. Every donor was a Caucasian adult residing in Nashville, Tennessee, USA. For unsorted samples, 70 million to 95 million PBMCs were counted, and genomic DNA was extracted using the QIAamp DNA Blood Mini kit. Blood was obtained by leukapheresis, after which PBMCs were separated by Ficoll-Histopaque density gradient centrifugation and cryopreserved in liquid nitrogen vapor phase. CDR1 and CDR2 were assigned from the germline V gene as LGHNA and YNFKEQ. Trimming accounts for 3 bases at V and 7 bases at J, while the number of junction bases matched to no gene is 11. From cysteine to phenylalanine, the CDR3 is 17 amino acids long. The read is trimmed to its CDR3 DNA, 51 bases read in frame from base 1.

The sequenced material came from PBMCs. The TCR was taken from a woman aged 40 to 55 in good health. Some clones in this sample may be carry-over from other donors' samples. This chain joins TRBV4-2 to TRBJ2-1, and 11 junctional nucleotides match TRBD2. The CDR3 protein: CASSHPGTSGLGNEQFF. The bases are TGTGCCAGCAGCCACCCCGGGACTAGCGGATTAGGGAATGAGCAGTTCTTC.